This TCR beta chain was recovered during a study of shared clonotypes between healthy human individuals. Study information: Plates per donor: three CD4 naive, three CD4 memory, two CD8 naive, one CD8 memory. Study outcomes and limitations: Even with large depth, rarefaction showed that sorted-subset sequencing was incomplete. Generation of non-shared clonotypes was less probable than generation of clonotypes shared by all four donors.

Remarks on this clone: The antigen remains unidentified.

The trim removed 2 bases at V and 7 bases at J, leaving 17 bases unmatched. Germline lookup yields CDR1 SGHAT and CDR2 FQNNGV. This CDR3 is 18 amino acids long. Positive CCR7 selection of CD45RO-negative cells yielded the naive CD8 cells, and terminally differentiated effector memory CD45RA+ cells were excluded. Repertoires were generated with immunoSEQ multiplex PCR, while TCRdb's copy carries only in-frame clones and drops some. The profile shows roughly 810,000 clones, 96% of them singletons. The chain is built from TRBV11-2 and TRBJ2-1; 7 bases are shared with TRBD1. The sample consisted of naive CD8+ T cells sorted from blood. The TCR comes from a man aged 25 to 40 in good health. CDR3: CASSLSRERRGLRNEQFF. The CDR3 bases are TGTGCCAGCAGCTTAAGTCGGGAACGAAGGGGGCTAAGAAATGAGCAGTTCTTC.